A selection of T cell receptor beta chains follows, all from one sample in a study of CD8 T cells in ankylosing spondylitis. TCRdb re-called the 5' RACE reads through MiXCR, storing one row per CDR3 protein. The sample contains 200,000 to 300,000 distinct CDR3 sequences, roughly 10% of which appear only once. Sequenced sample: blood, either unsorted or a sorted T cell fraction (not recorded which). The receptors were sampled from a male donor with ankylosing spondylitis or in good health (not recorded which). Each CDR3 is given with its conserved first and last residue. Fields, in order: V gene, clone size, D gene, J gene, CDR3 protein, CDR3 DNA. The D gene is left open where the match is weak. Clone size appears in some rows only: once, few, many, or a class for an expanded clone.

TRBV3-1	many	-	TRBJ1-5	CASSQDNRGNQPQHF	TGTGCCAGCAGCCAAGATAACAGGGGCAATCAGCCCCAGCATTTT
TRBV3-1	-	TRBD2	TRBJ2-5	CASRLSSGSLKETQYF	TGTGCCAGCAGACTCTCTAGCGGGAGTTTAAAAGAGACCCAGTACTTC
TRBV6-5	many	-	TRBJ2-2	CASSSPGDLMNTGELFF	TGTGCCAGCAGTTCTCCCGGGGACCTTATGAACACCGGGGAGCTGTTTTTT
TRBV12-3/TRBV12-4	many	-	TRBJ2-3	CASSPQWESTDTQYF	TGTGCCAGCAGTCCGCAGTGGGAGAGCACAGATACGCAGTATTTT
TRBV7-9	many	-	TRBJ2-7	CASTAVAYEQYF	TGTGCCAGCACGGCAGTTGCCTACGAGCAGTACTTC
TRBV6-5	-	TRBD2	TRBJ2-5	CASSYSTSGGYQETQYF	TGTGCCAGCAGTTACTCGACTAGCGGGGGGTACCAAGAGACCCAGTACTTC
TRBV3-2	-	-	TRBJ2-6	CASSRNLRTATTRGANVLTF	TGTGCCAGCAGCCGAAATCTAAGGACAGCTACAACGAGGGGGGCCAACGTCCTGACTTTC
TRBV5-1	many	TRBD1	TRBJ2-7	CASSLRTGNLYEQYF	TGCGCCAGCAGCTTGCGGACAGGGAATCTCTACGAGCAGTACTTC
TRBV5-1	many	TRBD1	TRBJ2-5	CASSFGAPGGRETQYF	TGCGCCAGCAGCTTCGGTGCCCCAGGGGGCAGGGAGACCCAGTACTTC
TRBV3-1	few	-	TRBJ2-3	CASSQDRADTQYF	TGTGCCAGCAGCCAAGATCGGGCAGATACGCAGTATTTT
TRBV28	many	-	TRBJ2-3	CASSLSGDPDTQYF	TGTGCCAGCAGTTTATCAGGGGACCCAGATACGCAGTATTTT
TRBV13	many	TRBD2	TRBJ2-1	CASSFGRLAGVRNTNEQFF	TGTGCCAGCAGCTTTGGGCGACTAGCGGGAGTGAGGAACACGAATGAGCAGTTCTTC
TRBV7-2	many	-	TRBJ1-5	CASSLRRNQSQHF	TGTGCCAGCAGCTTAAGGCGCAATCAGTCCCAGCATTTT
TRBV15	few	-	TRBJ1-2	CATSRDLAIRGYTF	TGTGCCACCAGCAGAGATCTCGCTATCCGGGGCTACACCTTC
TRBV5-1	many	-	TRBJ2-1	CASSSPPGTGDRLAGEGEQFF	TGCGCCAGCAGCTCCCCTCCGGGGACAGGGGATCGGTTAGCGGGAGAAGGGGAGCAGTTCTTC
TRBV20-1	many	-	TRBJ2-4	CSAGEGEGMKDIQYF	TGCAGTGCGGGGGAAGGGGAAGGAATGAAGGACATTCAGTACTTC
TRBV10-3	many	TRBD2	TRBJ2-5	CAISAVVAGDEYQETQYF	TGTGCCATCAGTGCCGTGGTAGCGGGGGACGAGTACCAAGAGACCCAGTACTTC
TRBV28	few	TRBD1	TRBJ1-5	CASTMVQGGNQPQHF	TGTGCCAGCACCATGGTACAGGGGGGCAATCAGCCCCAGCATTTT
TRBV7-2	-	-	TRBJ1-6	CASSQMGIVDSPLHF	TGTGCCAGCAGCCAAATGGGGATAGTTGATTCACCCCTCCACTTT
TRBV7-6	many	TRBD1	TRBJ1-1	CASHRGRNTEAFF	TGTGCCAGCCACAGGGGACGGAACACTGAAGCTTTCTTT
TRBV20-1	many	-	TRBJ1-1	CSAAGRSTEAFF	TGCAGTGCAGCAGGGAGGTCGACTGAAGCTTTCTTT
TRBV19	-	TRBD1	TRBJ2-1	CASSPLGTGTMEQFF	TGTGCCAGTAGTCCGCTAGGGACAGGAACAATGGAGCAGTTCTTC
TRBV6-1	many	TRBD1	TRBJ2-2	CASTTDRAGTGELFF	TGTGCCAGCACCACGGACAGGGCGGGCACCGGGGAGCTGTTTTTT
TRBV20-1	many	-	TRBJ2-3	CSATGTSTDTQYF	TGCAGTGCTACGGGGACTAGCACAGATACGCAGTATTTT
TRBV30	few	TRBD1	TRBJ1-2	CAWTPLEGALSYGYTF	TGTGCCTGGACCCCTCTTGAGGGGGCTTTGTCCTATGGCTACACCTTC
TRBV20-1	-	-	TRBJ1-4	CSASPSQGNEKLFF	TGCAGTGCTAGTCCTTCCCAGGGGAACGAAAAACTGTTTTTT
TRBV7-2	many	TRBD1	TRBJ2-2	CASTLAGTGNTGELFF	TGTGCCAGCACCCTAGCCGGGACAGGGAACACCGGGGAGCTGTTTTTT
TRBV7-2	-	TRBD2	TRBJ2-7	CASSLAAGAFYEQYF	TGTGCCAGCAGCTTAGCGGCGGGAGCTTTCTACGAGCAGTACTTC
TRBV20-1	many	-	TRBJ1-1	CSARVLSAGENTEAFF	TGCAGTGCTAGAGTGTTATCTGCGGGGGAAAACACTGAAGCTTTCTTT
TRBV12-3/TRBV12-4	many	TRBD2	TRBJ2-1	CASTGGSSYNEQFF	TGTGCCAGCACGGGGGGGTCTTCCTACAATGAGCAGTTCTTC
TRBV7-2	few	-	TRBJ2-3	CASHGRLTDTQYF	TGTGCCAGCCACGGCCGGCTCACAGATACGCAGTATTTT